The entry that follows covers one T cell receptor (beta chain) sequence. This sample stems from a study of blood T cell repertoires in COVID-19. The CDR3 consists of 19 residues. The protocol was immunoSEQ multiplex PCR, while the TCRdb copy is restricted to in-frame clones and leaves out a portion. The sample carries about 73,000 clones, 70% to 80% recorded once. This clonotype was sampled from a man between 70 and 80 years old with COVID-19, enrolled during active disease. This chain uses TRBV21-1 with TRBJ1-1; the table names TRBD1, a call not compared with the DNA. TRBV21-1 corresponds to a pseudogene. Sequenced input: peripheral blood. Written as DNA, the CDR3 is TGTGCCAGCAGCCCACGGATCTCAGGAATCCCGAAATTGAACACTGAAGCTTTCTTT. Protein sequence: CASSPRISGIPKLNTEAFF.